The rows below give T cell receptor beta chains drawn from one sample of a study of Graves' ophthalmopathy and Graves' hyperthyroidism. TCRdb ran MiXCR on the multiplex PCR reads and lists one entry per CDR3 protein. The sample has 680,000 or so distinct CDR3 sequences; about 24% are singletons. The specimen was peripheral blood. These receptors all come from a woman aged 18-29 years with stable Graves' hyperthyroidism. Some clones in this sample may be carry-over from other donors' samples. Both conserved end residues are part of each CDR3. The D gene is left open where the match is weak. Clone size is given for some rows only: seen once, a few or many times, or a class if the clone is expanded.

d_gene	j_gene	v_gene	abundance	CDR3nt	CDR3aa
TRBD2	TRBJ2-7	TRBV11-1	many	TGTGCCAGCAGCGGAGGGGGACTAGCGGGGACTTACGAGCAGTACTTC	CASSGGGLAGTYEQYF
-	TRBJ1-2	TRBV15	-	TGTGCCACCAGCAGAGAACGGGGCCAGGACAACTATGGCTACACCTTC	CATSRERGQDNYGYTF
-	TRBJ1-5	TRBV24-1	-	TGTGCCACCAGTGAATCCGGACGGGGAAATCAGCCCCAGCATTTT	CATSESGRGNQPQHF
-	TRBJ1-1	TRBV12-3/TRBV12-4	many	TGTGCCAGCAGTATGCCGGGACACCTGAGGACTGAAGCTTTCTTT	CASSMPGHLRTEAFF
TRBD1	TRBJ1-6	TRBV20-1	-	TGCAGTGCTAGGGACAGGGAAAATTCACCCCTCCACTTT	CSARDRENSPLHF
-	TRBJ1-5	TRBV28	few	TGTGCCAGCAGTTTTTTAGGCGGGGATAGCAATCAGCCCCAGCATTTT	CASSFLGGDSNQPQHF
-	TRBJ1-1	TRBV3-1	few	TGTGCCAGCAGCCCCGGAGATGGGGGGCTCCACACTGAAGCTTTCTTT	CASSPGDGGLHTEAFF
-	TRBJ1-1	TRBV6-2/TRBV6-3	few	TGTGCCAGCAGCCAATCTACGGGGGGCGGGAGGAACACTGAAGCTTTCTTT	CASSQSTGGGRNTEAFF
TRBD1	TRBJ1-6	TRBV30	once	TGTGCCTGGAGGAGAGACAGGGATTCACCCCTCCACTTT	CAWRRDRDSPLHF
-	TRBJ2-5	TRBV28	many	TGTGCCAGCAGGGGAGGCATGGGACCCAAGGAGACCCAGTACTTC	CASRGGMGPKETQYF
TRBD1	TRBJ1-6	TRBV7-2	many	TGTGCCAGCAGCTCGCCGGACAGGACTGATAATTCACCCCTCCACTTT	CASSSPDRTDNSPLHF
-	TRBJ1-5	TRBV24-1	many	TGTGCCACCAGTGGTTCCGGCTCACCCCAGCATTTT	CATSGSGSPQHF
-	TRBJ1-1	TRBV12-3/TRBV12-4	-	TGTGCCAGCAGTTTAGCTCAGGGTTTTTCAGCTTTCTTT	CASSLAQGFSAFF
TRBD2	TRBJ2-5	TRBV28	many	TGTGCCAGCACCTGGGGGGGGAGGGCCGCCAGAGAGACCCAGTACTTC	CASTWGGRAARETQYF
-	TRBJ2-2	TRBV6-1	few	TGTGCCAGCAGTGGAGGAGACGGGGCCGGGGAGCTGTTTTTT	CASSGGDGAGELFF
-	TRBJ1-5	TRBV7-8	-	TGTGCCAGCAGCCACATTGATAGCAATCAGCCCCAGCATTTT	CASSHIDSNQPQHF
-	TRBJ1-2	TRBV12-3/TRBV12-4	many	TGTGCCAGCAGTTTAGGGTCTCCACAAAGGAACTATGGCTACACCTTC	CASSLGSPQRNYGYTF
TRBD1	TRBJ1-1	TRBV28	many	TGTGCCAGCAGTTTATTCTATACCACCGGCAGGGGGATGAACACTGAAGCTTTCTTT	CASSLFYTTGRGMNTEAFF
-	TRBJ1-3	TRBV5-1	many	TGCGCCAGCAGCTTGGCAGCTAGCTCTGGAAACACCATATATTTT	CASSLAASSGNTIYF
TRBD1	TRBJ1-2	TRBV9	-	TGTGCCAGCAGCCTCGGGACAGCGACTACTGGGGGCTACACCTTC	CASSLGTATTGGYTF
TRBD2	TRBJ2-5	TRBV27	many	TGTGCCAGCAGAAGAACGCTAGCGGTCCAAGAGACCCAGTACTTC	CASRRTLAVQETQYF
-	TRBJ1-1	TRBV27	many	TGTGCCAGCAGTTTTGGACGGACGAACACTGAAGCTTTCTTT	CASSFGRTNTEAFF
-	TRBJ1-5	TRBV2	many	TGTGCCAGCACCGAAGGTGTGAGGAATAGCAATCAGCCCCAGCATTTT	CASTEGVRNSNQPQHF
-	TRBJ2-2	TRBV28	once	TGTGCCAGCAGTTTGAGTAGCGCGAACACCGGGGAGCTGTTTTTT	CASSLSSANTGELFF
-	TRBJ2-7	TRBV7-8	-	TGTGCCAGCAGCTTAGCGGAGCCGGGCCTCGCCTACGAGCAGTACTTC	CASSLAEPGLAYEQYF
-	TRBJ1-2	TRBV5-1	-	TGCGCCAGCAGCTTGGATGGGACGCATGGCTACACCTTC	CASSLDGTHGYTF
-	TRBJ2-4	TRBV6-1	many	TGTGCCAGCAGTGAAGCGGGAGTGGGCATTCAGTACTTC	CASSEAGVGIQYF
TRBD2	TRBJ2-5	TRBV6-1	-	TGTGCCAGCAGTGAAGATATTAGCGGGGGGGCTCTGGAGACCCAGTACTTC	CASSEDISGGALETQYF
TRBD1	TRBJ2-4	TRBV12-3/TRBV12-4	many	TGTGCCAGCAGCACACGGACAGGGGGAGCCAAAAACATTAAGTACTTC	CASSTRTGGAKNIKYF
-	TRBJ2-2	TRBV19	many	TGTGCCAGTAGCTTCACTGGATGGTTTAACACCGGGGAGCTGTTTTTT	CASSFTGWFNTGELFF
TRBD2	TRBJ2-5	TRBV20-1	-	TGCAGTGCTAGAGATCGAAGCGGGAGGGTCCAAGAGACCCAGTACTTC	CSARDRSGRVQETQYF
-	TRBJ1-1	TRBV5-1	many	TGCGCCAGCAGCTTGTCGCCGGCCAGTTCCAACACTGAAGCTTTCTTT	CASSLSPASSNTEAFF
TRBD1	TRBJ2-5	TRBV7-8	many	TGTGCCAGCAGCTTAGAGGGGACAGGGGGCTGGTACCAAGAGACCCAGTACTTC	CASSLEGTGGWYQETQYF
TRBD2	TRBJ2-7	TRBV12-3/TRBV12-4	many	TGTGCCAGCAGTTCCAGCGGGAGGGGCTCGGGCGAGCAGTACTTC	CASSSSGRGSGEQYF
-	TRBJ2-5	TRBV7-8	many	TGTGCCAGCAGCTTGATAAAAGAGACCCAGTACTTC	CASSLIKETQYF
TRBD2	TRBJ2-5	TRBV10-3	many	TGTGCCATCAGTGATAGTCGGGGATTTCTAGCGGGAGAGGAGACCCAGTACTTC	CAISDSRGFLAGEETQYF
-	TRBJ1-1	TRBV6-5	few	TGTGCCAGCAGTTACTCGGACGGGACGACGGAAGCTTTCTTT	CASSYSDGTTEAFF
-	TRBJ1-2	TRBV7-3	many	TGTGCCAGCAGCTTATATGCGACACCCGGGGGCTACACCTTC	CASSLYATPGGYTF
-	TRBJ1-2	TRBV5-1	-	TGCGCCAGCAGCTTGGACGTACGATTGGGCTACACCTTC	CASSLDVRLGYTF
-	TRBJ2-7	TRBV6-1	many	TGTGCCAGCAGTGAATCATTGGACGAGCAGTACTTC	CASSESLDEQYF
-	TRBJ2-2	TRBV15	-	TGTGCCACCAGCAGAGATTATATGAGGGACGGAGACACCGGGGAGCTGTTTTTT	CATSRDYMRDGDTGELFF
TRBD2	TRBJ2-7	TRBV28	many	TGTGCCAGCAGTTACCCTAGCGGGAACGAGCAGTACTTC	CASSYPSGNEQYF
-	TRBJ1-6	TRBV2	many	TGTGCCAGCAGTAGGGGCAGGGTGCGTAATTCACCCCTCCACTTT	CASSRGRVRNSPLHF